The 27 T cell receptor beta chains in this list originate from one sample, sequenced in a study of T cells in Graves' hyperthyroidism and ophthalmopathy (dated by TCRdb to between 2018 and 2021). The library was produced with multiplex PCR. Sequencing took place on an Illumina HiSeq 2000. The TCR beta CDR3 regions were amplified from the RNA transcripts. The TCR CDR3 was subjected to a first round of RT-PCR using the HTBI primer set and the Qiagen OneStep RT-PCR kit. TCRdb reprocessed the public reads (quality trimming at Q25 with fastp, clone calling with MiXCR) and kept in-frame beta chains. Each CDR3 protein gets just one entry, which takes the most common genes and DNA from the rows behind it. The sample records 690,000 or so distinct CDR3 sequences, roughly a sixth of which are singletons. The ten largest clones take up around 15% of the sample. Material for sequencing was blood. These receptors were taken from a woman between 45 and 60 years old with Graves' hyperthyroidism that later progressed to Graves' ophthalmopathy.

The chain is built from TRBV14 and TRBJ1-1; D gene uncertain. Germline V gives CDR1 SGHDN, CDR2 FVKESK. CDR3 size: 15 residues. V was cut by 1 base and J by 4 bases, with 13 bases left in between. The chain's CDR3 is CASSQVPGFFTEAFF. In nucleotides, the CDR3 is TGTGCCAGCAGCCAAGTTCCCGGTTTCTTCACTGAAGCTTTCTTT.

This clonotype was found many times. The rearrangement joins TRBV3-1 to TRBJ2-3; maybe TRBD1 (5 bases). Germline CDR1 LGHDT, CDR2 YNNKEL (reference sequence). Trimming removed 0 bases at V and 5 bases at J, with 12 bases between. The CDR3 has 15 amino acids. CDR3 sequence: CASSQEGQGLDTQYF. Written as DNA, the CDR3 is TGTGCCAGCAGCCAAGAAGGGCAGGGATTAGATACGCAGTATTTT.

This clonotype was found many times. This chain joins TRBV5-6 and TRBJ1-1, with 8 bases lining up with TRBD1. J gave up 3 bases and V 1 base, and 5 bases lay outside the gene matches. CDR1 is SGHDT and CDR2 is YYEEEE in the germline V gene. This CDR3 has 15 residues. The DNA for the CDR3 is TGTGCCAGCAGCTTGATCAACAGGGGGTACACTGAAGCTTTCTTT. This codes for CASSLINRGYTEAFF.

This clonotype was counted a few times. The chain is built from TRBV20-1 and TRBJ2-3; 9 bases line up with TRBD1. CDR1 and CDR2 from the germline V gene are DFQATT and SNEGSKA (reference sequence). V lost 5 bases and J lost 5; bases outside the gene matches: 8. The CDR3 spans 14 residues. CDR3: CSAGQGLLGDTQYF. The CDR3, as DNA: TGCAGTGCTGGACAGGGGCTCCTTGGAGATACGCAGTATTTT.

The chain couples TRBV4-1 to TRBJ2-7; D possibly corresponds to TRBD1 (6 bases). Germline CDR1 MGHRA, CDR2 YSYEKL. CDR3 size: 15 residues. The V gene lost 0 bases and the J gene lost 6 bases, with 15 bases spanning the gap. The CDR3 here is CASSQDGAGASEQYF. As DNA, the CDR3 is TGCGCCAGCAGCCAAGATGGCGCAGGGGCTTCCGAGCAGTACTTC.

This clonotype was recorded many times. This rearrangement joins TRBV11-2 to TRBJ1-4; D uncertain. The V gene's germline CDR1 is SGHAT and CDR2 FQNNGV. The CDR3 has 13 amino acids. Trimming removed 5 bases from V and 8 bases from J, with 12 bases in between. The CDR3 loop is CASSREVREKLFF. DNA for the CDR3: TGTGCCAGCAGCCGAGAGGTCCGGGAAAAACTGTTTTTT.

This clonotype showed up many times. The chain recombines TRBV11-2 with TRBJ2-5; a weak D match, TRBD2 (7 bases). The CDR3 loop spans 15 amino acids. Germline V gene lookup returns CDR1 SGHAT and CDR2 FQNNGV. The V end lost 5 bases, the J end lost 4 bases, and 17 bases lay between the germline ends. DNA for the CDR3: TGTGCCAGCAGCGACAGAGGGGGGGCCGGAGAGACCCAGTACTTC. It specifies CASSDRGGAGETQYF.

The chain uses TRBV12-3 or TRBV12-4 and TRBJ1-6; D remains unclear. V lost 7 bases and J 0 bases, leaving 16 bases between the germline ends. The CDR3 has 17 residues. CDR3 amino acids: CASILDGVGSYNSPLHF. The CDR3 nucleotides read TGTGCCAGCATCTTAGATGGGGTGGGCTCCTATAATTCACCCCTCCACTTT.

A few counts support this clonotype. The chain couples TRBV20-1 to TRBJ2-1; D gene uncertain. The CDR3 is 13 amino acids. V was shortened by 4 bases and J by 2 bases, with 9 bases between the two germline ends. Germline assignment: CDR1 DFQATT and CDR2 SNEGSKA (reference sequence). CDR3 DNA: TGCAGTGCTACCCCCGCGCCCTACAATGAGCAGTTCTTC. It translates to CSATPAPYNEQFF.

In this sample, this clonotype turned up a few times. The chain employs TRBV6-1 and TRBJ2-3; 14 bases are a match to TRBD2. CDR1 MNHNS and CDR2 SASEGT come from the germline V gene. This CDR3 comprises 17 residues. After removal of 6 bases from V and 0 bases from J, the junction contained 5 bases not matched to a gene. The DNA for the CDR3 is TGTGCCAGCAGCTGGACTAGCGGGGGGCGAAGCACAGATACGCAGTATTTT. Amino acid sequence: CASSWTSGGRSTDTQYF.

This chain uses TRBV12-3 or TRBV12-4 with TRBJ1-1; weak D call: TRBD1 (5 bases). V was clipped by 6 bases and J by 5 bases, with 10 bases between them. The length of the CDR3 is 12 residues. The CDR3 bases are TGTGCCAGCAGAAAGGGGCCGACTGAAGCTTTCTTT. This gives the protein CASRKGPTEAFF.

This clonotype was counted ten times or more. Compared with germline, one end of the junction differs, possibly owing to a read error. In DNA, the CDR3 is TGTGCCAGCAGCCAAGTCCTACTAGCGGGGGAAACCAAGGACTTC. This sequence encodes CASSQVLLAGETKDF. The V gene is TRBV3-1, the J gene TRBJ2-5; 11 bases align to TRBD2. Germline V CDR1 and CDR2: LGHDT, YNNKEL (reference sequence). The CDR3 extends over 15 amino acids.

Turning to this clonotype: One end of the junction fails to match germline, which may point to a read error. This CDR3 is CASSRQGAQENTGEPFF. Here the CDR3 DNA reads TGTGCCAGCAGTCGACAGGGGGCCCAGGAGAACACCGGGGAGCCGTTTTTT. The rearrangement uses TRBV6-1 and TRBJ2-2; 10 bases match TRBD1. The CDR3 contains 17 residues. CDR1 MNHNS and CDR2 SASEGT come from the germline V gene.

The genes are TRBV6-8 and TRBJ1-2, with D possibly TRBD1 on 6 matching bases. Germline-derived CDR1 and CDR2 are MNHGY and SAAAGT. The CDR3 totals 11 residues. V was cut by 2 bases and J by 12 bases, with 10 bases left in between. Here the CDR3 DNA reads TGTGCCAGCAGTTACGACAGGTGGCACACCTTC. Translating gives CASSYDRWHTF.

In this sample, this clonotype turned up many times. This rearrangement joins TRBV9 to TRBJ2-7; TRBD2 matches at 8 bases. The CDR3 is 16 amino acids. CDR1 SGDLS and CDR2 YYNGEE come from the germline V gene. Trimming at V came to 4 bases and at J to 5 bases, leaving 14 bases not matched to a gene. CDR3 sequence (DNA): TGTGCCAGCAGCCCCCGGGGGGGCGGGGGTATGCACGAGCAGTACTTC. Protein product: CASSPRGGGGMHEQYF.

The chain couples TRBV5-6 to TRBJ2-2; TRBD1 agrees at 12 bases. Trimming removed 4 bases from V and 5 bases from J; junction bases left unmatched: 6. Germline V gene lookup returns CDR1 SGHDT and CDR2 YYEEEE. The CDR3 runs to 16 residues. The CDR3 loop is CASSLGTGGLTGELFF. The CDR3 DNA reads as TGTGCCAGCAGCCTAGGGACAGGGGGCTTGACCGGGGAGCTGTTTTTT.

This clonotype was seen more than once but under ten times. The rearrangement uses TRBV7-6 and TRBJ2-2; no clear D gene. From germline, CDR1 is SGHVS and CDR2 FNYEAQ. The CDR3 contains 12 residues. V lost 5 bases, J lost 7 bases, and 8 bases lay in between. The CDR3 sequence is CASSPINGELFF. The CDR3 nucleotides are TGTGCCAGCAGCCCCATTAACGGGGAGCTGTTTTTT.

Points on this clonotype: A much larger clone is a single base away; this may be a read error. The chain combines TRBV20-1 with TRBJ1-6, with D tentatively TRBD1 (6 bases). The length of the CDR3 is 15 residues. Germline V CDR1 and CDR2: DFQATT, SNEGSKA (reference sequence). CDR3 DNA: TGCGGTGCTTCGACCTGGACAGCCCGTAATTCACCCCTCCACTTT. This sequence encodes CGASTWTARNSPLHF.

On this clonotype itself: A read error may be the cause here, since a much bigger clone is one base away. This chain joins TRBV30 and TRBJ1-1; D is ambiguous. The V and J ends lost 0 bases and 1 base respectively, with 9 bases between them. Germline CDR1 and CDR2: GTSNPN and SVGIG (reference sequence). This CDR3 has 14 amino acids. CDR3 DNA sequence: TGTGCCTGGAGTGTACTGGCAGCGAACACTGAAGCTTTCTTT. Protein product: CAWSVLAANTEAFF. The variable domain in full, completed from reference TRBV30 and TRBJ1-1, reads SQTIHQWPATLVQPVGSPLSLECTVEGTSNPNLYWYRQAAGRGLQLLFYSVGIGQISSEVPQNLSASRPQDRQFILSSKKLLLSDSGFYLCAWSVLAANTEAFFGQGTRLTVV.

This chain connects TRBV12-3 or TRBV12-4 to TRBJ2-5; TRBD2 agrees at 12 bases. V was pared by 3 bases and J by 2 bases, with 7 bases of the junction left unmatched. There are 17 residues in the CDR3. CDR3 protein: CASSFPSGGARQETQYF. The CDR3 DNA follows: TGTGCCAGCAGTTTCCCTAGCGGGGGGGCCAGGCAAGAGACCCAGTACTTC.

The chain is built from TRBV6-1 and TRBJ2-3, with D unresolved. The CDR3 totals 13 residues. V was cut by 6 bases and J by 0 bases, with 7 bases left in between. Germline CDR1 reads MNHNS; CDR2 reads SASEGT. CDR3 residues: CASRAPSTDTQYF. CDR3 nucleotides: TGTGCCAGCAGGGCCCCTAGCACAGATACGCAGTATTTT.

The chain uses TRBV19 and TRBJ1-1, with D uncertain. Trimming removed 3 bases at V and 1 base at J, with 6 bases between. The CDR3 has 13 amino acids. Germline V lookup: CDR1 LNHDA, CDR2 SQIVND (reference sequence). The CDR3, as DNA: TGTGCCAGTAGTATGGAGGGGAACACTGAAGCTTTCTTT. Its protein is CASSMEGNTEAFF.

This rearrangement joins TRBV4-1 to TRBJ1-5; D unresolved. V lost 0 bases to trimming and J lost 4 bases, with 10 bases between them. CDR1 is MGHRA and CDR2 is YSYEKL in the germline V gene. There are 15 residues in the CDR3. CDR3 amino acids: CASSQERTRNQPQHF. The CDR3 nucleotides read TGCGCCAGCAGCCAAGAACGAACCCGGAATCAGCCCCAGCATTTT.

The chain has TRBV3-1 and TRBJ2-3, with 8 nucleotides matching TRBD2. CDR1 LGHDT and CDR2 YNNKEL come from the germline V gene (reference sequence). After removal of 1 base from V and 3 bases from J, the junction contained 6 bases not matched to a gene. There are 16 residues in the CDR3. CDR3 sequence reads: CASSQGGGRGTDTQYF. The CDR3 bases are TGTGCCAGCAGCCAAGGCGGGGGGCGGGGAACAGATACGCAGTATTTT.

Details on this clonotype: It may be a read error: a sequence one base away is much more abundant. The missing conserved phenylalanine or tryptophan at the end of this CDR3 makes a read error likely. This chain links TRBV7-9 with TRBJ1-1, with D unresolved. V shed 0 bases and J shed 7 bases, with 6 bases lying between them. From germline, CDR1 is SEHNR and CDR2 FQNEAQ (reference sequence). The CDR3 runs 12 residues. CDR3 sequence: CASSLAPGEAFL. The CDR3 DNA sequence: TGTGCCAGCAGCTTAGCCCCAGGTGAAGCTTTCCTT.

In this sample, this clonotype turned up many times. CDR3 in DNA: TGCAGCGGCAATTCAGGGGAATTTTACACTGAAGCTTTCTTT. Amino acids: CSGNSGEFYTEAFF. The chain is built from TRBV29-1 and TRBJ1-1; maybe TRBD1 (6 bases). With 7 bases removed from V and 3 bases from J, the gap between germline ends came to 18 bases. Germline V gene sequence: CDR1 SQVTM, CDR2 ANQGSEA. The CDR3 runs to 14 residues. The variable domain in full, completed from reference TRBV29-1 and TRBJ1-1, reads SAVISQKPSRDICQRGTSLTIQCQVDSQVTMMFWYRQQPGQSLTLIATANQGSEATYESGFVIDKFPISRPNLTFSTLTVSNMSPEDSSIYLCSGNSGEFYTEAFFGQGTRLTVV.

This clonotype was observed at least ten times. The chain employs TRBV5-1 and TRBJ1-2; D ambiguous. CDR3 size: 14 residues. Germline CDR1 reads SGHRS; CDR2 reads YFSETQ. V dropped 4 bases and J dropped 4 bases, with 14 bases sitting between them. In nucleotides, the CDR3 is TGCGCCAGCAGCCCCGCGGGTGGTAGCTATGGCTACACCTTC. It yields the protein CASSPAGGSYGYTF.